These 24 T cell receptor beta chains originate from one sample sequenced in a study of cytomegalovirus exposure and HLA in healthy donors. Primers for the PCR totalled 60 Vbeta and 13 Jbeta. TCRdb's copy holds only in-frame clones and misses some; the assay was immunoSEQ multiplex PCR. This sample has 130,000 to 150,000 clones, with more than 70% found just once. Input material: PBMCs. These receptors came from a male donor in good health and CMV-seropositive.

J is TRBJ2-7 and V is TRBV5-6, with D possibly being TRBD2 (5 bases). Germline V gene lookup returns CDR1 SGHDT and CDR2 YYEEEE. CDR3 length: 17 amino acids. V was clipped by 3 bases and J by 0 bases, with 19 bases between them. The DNA for the CDR3 is TGTGCCAGCAGCTCCCTTACAATCGGACTGAGCTCCTACGAGCAGTACTTC. Protein product: CASSSLTIGLSSYEQYF.

The rearrangement joins TRBV4-2 to TRBJ2-3; the match to TRBD2 covers 8 bases. From germline, CDR1 is LGHNA and CDR2 YNFKEQ. The V segment lost 0 bases and the J segment 1 base; nucleotides outside the gene matches: 6. This CDR3 comprises 17 residues. In DNA, the CDR3 is TGTGCCAGCAGCCAAGAGCCCCCGGGGGGGGGCACAGATACGCAGTATTTT. Translating gives CASSQEPPGGGTDTQYF.

The rearrangement links TRBV7-6 to TRBJ2-7; a possible D gene is TRBD1 (5 bases). V lost 2 bases and J lost 4, with 12 bases in between. The CDR3 is 14 amino acids. The germline V gene encodes CDR1 SGHVS and CDR2 FNYEAQ. As DNA, the CDR3 is TGTGCCAGCAGCTTACAGTCAGGGCAGTACGAGCAGTACTTC. This translates into CASSLQSGQYEQYF.

This clone was seen only once. The V and J genes are TRBV2 and TRBJ1-1, with D tentatively TRBD1 (6 bases). Germline V gives CDR1 SNHLY, CDR2 FYNNEI. The CDR3 sequence is 13 residues long. Trimming left V 5 bases short and J 4 bases short, with 11 bases between. The CDR3 spells CASSLQGGTEAFF. The CDR3 DNA reads TGTGCCAGCAGTTTACAGGGTGGCACTGAAGCTTTCTTT. The whole variable domain, filled in from reference TRBV2 and TRBJ1-1, reads EPEVTQTPSHQVTQMGQEVILRCVPISNHLYFYWYRQILGQKVEFLVSFYNNEISEKSEIFDDQFSVERPDGSNFTLKIRSTKLEDSAMYFCASSLQGGTEAFFGQGTRLTVV.

For this clone: In the same sample, other DNA sequences code for this CDR3. V usage is TRBV29-1 and J usage is TRBJ2-3; TRBD2 is a possible D gene (6 bases). The CDR3 extends over 13 amino acids. CDR1 and CDR2 from the germline V gene are SQVTM and ANQGSEA. The V gene lost 4 bases and the J gene lost 0 bases, with 8 bases spanning the gap. In DNA, the CDR3 is TGCAGCGTTGTAGGAGGGAGCACAGATACGCAGTATTTT. This encodes CSVVGGSTDTQYF.

This clone occurred once. V gene TRBV13 combines with J gene TRBJ1-2, with 8 bases aligning to TRBD1. This CDR3 has 13 amino acids. V shed 5 bases, J shed 5 bases, and the junction held 4 bases outside the gene matches. CDR1 and CDR2 from the germline V gene are PRHDT and FYEKMQ (reference sequence). The CDR3 nucleotides are TGTGCCAGCAGCCGGGACAGGCTATATGGCTACACCTTC. This encodes CASSRDRLYGYTF.

The V gene is TRBV19, the J gene TRBJ1-1; maybe TRBD1 (6 bases). V was trimmed by 4 bases and J by 0 bases, leaving 15 bases between them. Germline V gives CDR1 LNHDA, CDR2 SQIVND (reference sequence). This CDR3 is 16 amino acids long. The CDR3 sequence is CASSTKWGPLNTEAFF. CDR3 nucleotide sequence: TGTGCCAGTAGTACCAAGTGGGGGCCGTTGAACACTGAAGCTTTCTTT. The whole variable domain, filled in from reference TRBV19 and TRBJ1-1, reads DGGITQSPKYLFRKEGQNVTLSCEQNLNHDAMYWYRQDPGQGLRLIYYSQIVNDFQKGDIAEGYSVSREKKESFPLTVTSAQKNPTAFYLCASSTKWGPLNTEAFFGQGTRLTVV.

The gene calls are TRBV5-1 and TRBJ2-7, with 7 bases aligning to TRBD2. The junction had 7 bases not matched to a gene; V was cut back by 5 bases and J by 2 bases. The CDR3 spans 14 residues. CDR1 and CDR2 from the germline V gene are SGHRS and YFSETQ. CDR3 sequence reads: CASSSQAGTYEQYF. CDR3 DNA sequence: TGCGCCAGCAGTAGTCAAGCGGGGACCTACGAGCAGTACTTC.

V is TRBV5-4 and J is TRBJ1-2, with 8 nucleotides matching TRBD1. Trimming removed 1 base from V and 5 bases from J; junction bases left unmatched: 10. CDR1 and CDR2 from the germline V gene are SGHNT and YYREEE (reference sequence). The CDR3 length is 16 residues. DNA of the CDR3: TGTGCCAGCAGCTTGTTTCCGTTGGACAGGGAGTATGGCTACACCTTC. Encoded protein: CASSLFPLDREYGYTF.

This clone was seen only a few times. This rearrangement joins TRBV5-4 to TRBJ2-6, with unresolved D. V lost 1 base to trimming and J lost 0 bases, with 8 bases between them. The CDR3 runs to 16 residues. Germline CDR1 and CDR2: SGHNT and YYREEE (reference sequence). CDR3 residues: CASSLNSGSGANVLTF. In nucleotides, the CDR3 is TGTGCCAGCAGCTTGAATTCCGGCTCTGGGGCCAACGTCCTGACTTTC.

The count of this clone is one. V is TRBV28 and J is TRBJ2-2, with 7 positions matching TRBD2. This CDR3 spans 17 amino acids. V was clipped by 1 base and J by 3 bases; unmatched bases: 8. Germline assignment: CDR1 MDHEN and CDR2 SYDVKM. The CDR3 DNA follows: TGTGCCAGCAGTTTATTAATTTTGGCGGGAGACACCGGGGAGCTGTTTTTT. Protein product: CASSLLILAGDTGELFF.

The chain is built from TRBV27 and TRBJ2-7; no definite D call. Germline CDR1 is MNHEY and CDR2 is SMNVEV (reference sequence). Trimming cost V 0 bases and J 5 bases, with 8 bases left between them. This CDR3 is built from 13 residues. The CDR3 DNA reads as TGTGCCAGCAGTTTATCGTCGAGAGACGAGCAGTACTTC. Residues: CASSLSSRDEQYF.

This clone showed up just a few times. V and J are TRBV11-2 and TRBJ2-7; D possibly corresponds to TRBD2 (6 bases). The V end was cut by 1 base, the J end by 5 bases, with 12 bases between. Germline-derived CDR1 and CDR2 are SGHAT and FQNNGV. CDR3 size: 14 residues. CDR3 DNA sequence: TGTGCCAGCAGCTTAGTGGAGGGAATCGACGAGCAGTACTTC. Translation: CASSLVEGIDEQYF.

The gene calls are TRBV5-6 and TRBJ1-4; TRBD1 is a possible D gene (6 bases). The length of the CDR3 is 17 residues. V was clipped by 6 bases and J by 8 bases, with 26 bases between them. The germline V gene encodes CDR1 SGHDT and CDR2 YYEEEE. For the CDR3, the DNA is TGTGCCAGCAAATCATTTTACAGGGTTCGATCGAACGAAAAACTGTTTTTT. Translating gives CASKSFYRVRSNEKLFF.

The chain recombines TRBV7-2 with TRBJ1-1, with D uncertain. Trimming removed 0 bases at V and 0 bases at J, with 8 bases between. CDR1 is SGHTA and CDR2 is FQGNSA in the germline V gene. This CDR3 has 15 residues. The CDR3 bases are TGTGCCAGCAGCTTAGCCCCCAGGATGAACACTGAAGCTTTCTTT. Its protein product is CASSLAPRMNTEAFF.

The chain carries TRBV29-1 and TRBJ2-1; D not certain. Trimming took 1 base from V and 7 from J, leaving 2 bases between them. Per germline, CDR1 SQVTM and CDR2 ANQGSEA. There are 10 residues in the CDR3. The DNA for the CDR3 is TGCAGCGTTGAAGCGAATGAGCAGTTCTTC. It specifies CSVEANEQFF.

The chain's CDR3 is CASSQGAQVVPPLHF. CDR3 nucleotides: TGCGCCAGCAGCCAAGGTGCGCAGGTCGTGCCACCCCTCCACTTT. V usage is TRBV4-1 and J usage is TRBJ1-6, with D hard to call. This CDR3 has 15 residues. Germline V CDR1 and CDR2: MGHRA, YSYEKL. Trimming stripped 1 base from V and 11 bases from J, with 15 bases between.

V and J are TRBV5-1 and TRBJ2-6, with 8 bases aligning to TRBD1. This CDR3 comprises 18 residues. Germline CDR1 SGHRS, CDR2 YFSETQ. Trimming cost V 3 bases and J 1 base; bases outside gene matches: 9. CDR3 bases: TGCGCCAGCAGCTCCCAGACAGGGGCGATATCTGGGGCCAACGTCCTGACTTTC. Amino acids: CASSSQTGAISGANVLTF.

The chain recombines TRBV29-1 with TRBJ2-1; 8 positions match TRBD2. The V and J ends lost 4 bases and 5 bases, in that order; junction bases with no gene match: 7. Germline lookup yields CDR1 SQVTM and CDR2 ANQGSEA. The CDR3 consists of 14 residues. The CDR3 loop reads CSVVPGLVDNEQFF. CDR3 sequence (DNA): TGCAGCGTTGTCCCGGGACTAGTAGACAATGAGCAGTTCTTC.

The chain joins TRBV11-3 to TRBJ2-7, with 8 bases aligning to TRBD1. V shed 5 bases, J shed 5 bases, and the junction held 5 bases outside the gene matches. This CDR3 is built from 13 residues. Germline CDR1 and CDR2: SGHNT and YENEEA. The CDR3 loop is CASSRGQAHEQYF. CDR3 nucleotide sequence: TGTGCCAGCAGCCGGGGACAGGCCCACGAGCAGTACTTC.

The chain combines TRBV5-1 with TRBJ1-5; D gene uncertain. Trimming took off 0 bases at V and 14 bases at J, with 12 bases between the two ends. This CDR3 is 12 amino acids long. CDR1 is SGHRS, CDR2 YFSETQ, per germline. In nucleotides, the CDR3 is TGCGCCAGCAGCTTGGTTTGGGCCAGGAAGCATTTT. Its protein is CASSLVWARKHF. Together with reference TRBV5-1 and TRBJ1-5, the CDR3 gives the full variable domain: KAGVTQTPRYLIKTRGQQVTLSCSPISGHRSVSWYQQTPGQGLQFLFEYFSETQRNKGNFPGRFSGRQFSNSRSEMNVSTLELGDSALYLCASSLVWARKHFGDGTRLSIL.

This clone was counted once. The rearrangement links TRBV12-5 to TRBJ2-1; no reliable D call. Trimming cost V 7 bases and J 4 bases, with 14 bases left between them. The CDR3 sequence is 14 residues long. The V gene's germline CDR1 is LGHNT and CDR2 FRNRAP. CDR3 in DNA: TGTGCTAGTGTGTCGAATGAGCCTTACAATGAGCAGTTCTTC. This sequence encodes CASVSNEPYNEQFF.

The chain carries TRBV7-6 and TRBJ2-7, with D perhaps matching TRBD2 (6 bases). Germline V gene data show CDR1 as SGHVS and CDR2 as FNYEAQ. The CDR3 extends over 14 amino acids. V was clipped by 5 bases and J by 4 bases, with 15 bases between them. CDR3 region: CASSHRGSGYEQYF. For the CDR3, the DNA is TGTGCCAGCAGCCATCGGGGGTCTGGTTACGAGCAGTACTTC.

The chain combines TRBV7-9 with TRBJ2-5; maybe TRBD1 (5 bases). The germline V and J ends were trimmed by 2 bases and 2 bases, with 6 bases remaining between them. The CDR3 is 13 amino acids. In germline, CDR1 is SEHNR, CDR2 FQNEAQ (reference sequence). Here the CDR3 DNA reads TGTGCCAGCAGCTTACAGGGTCAAGAGACCCAGTACTTC. It specifies CASSLQGQETQYF.